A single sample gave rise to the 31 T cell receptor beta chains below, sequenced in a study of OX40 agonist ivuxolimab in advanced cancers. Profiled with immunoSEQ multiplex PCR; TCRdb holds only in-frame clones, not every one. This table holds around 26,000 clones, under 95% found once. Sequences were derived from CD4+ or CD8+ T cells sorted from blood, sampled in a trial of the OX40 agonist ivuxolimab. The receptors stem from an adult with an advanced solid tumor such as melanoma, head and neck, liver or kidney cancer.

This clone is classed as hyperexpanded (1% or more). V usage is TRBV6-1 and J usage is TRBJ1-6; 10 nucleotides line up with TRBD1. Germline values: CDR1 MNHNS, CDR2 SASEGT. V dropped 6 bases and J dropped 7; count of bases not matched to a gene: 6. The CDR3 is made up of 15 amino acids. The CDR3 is CASRDDRGLNSPLHF. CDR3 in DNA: TGTGCCAGCAGGGATGACAGGGGGCTGAATTCACCCCTCCACTTT.

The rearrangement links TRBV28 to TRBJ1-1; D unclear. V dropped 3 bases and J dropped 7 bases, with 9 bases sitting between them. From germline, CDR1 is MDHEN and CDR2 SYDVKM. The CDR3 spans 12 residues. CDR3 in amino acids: CASSLEAREAFF. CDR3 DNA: TGTGCCAGCAGTTTGGAAGCACGTGAAGCTTTCTTT.

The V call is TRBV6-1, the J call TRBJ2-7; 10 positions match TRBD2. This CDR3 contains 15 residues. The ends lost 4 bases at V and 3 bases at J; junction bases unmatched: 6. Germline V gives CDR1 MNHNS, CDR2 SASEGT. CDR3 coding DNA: TGTGCCAGCAGTGTGACTAGCGGGCTGAACTACGAGCAGTACTTC. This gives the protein CASSVTSGLNYEQYF.

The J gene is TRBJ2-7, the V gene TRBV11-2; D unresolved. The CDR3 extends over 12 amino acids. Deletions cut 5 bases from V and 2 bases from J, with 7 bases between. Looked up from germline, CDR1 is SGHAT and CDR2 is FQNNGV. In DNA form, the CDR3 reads TGTGCCAGCAGCATGATAGCCTACGAGCAGTACTTC. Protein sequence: CASSMIAYEQYF.

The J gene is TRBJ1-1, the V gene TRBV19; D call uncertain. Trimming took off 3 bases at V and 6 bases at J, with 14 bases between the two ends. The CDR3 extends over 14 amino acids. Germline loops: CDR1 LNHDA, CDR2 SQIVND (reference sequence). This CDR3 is CASSIPQAIAEAFF. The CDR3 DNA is TGTGCCAGTAGTATCCCCCAGGCCATCGCTGAAGCTTTCTTT.

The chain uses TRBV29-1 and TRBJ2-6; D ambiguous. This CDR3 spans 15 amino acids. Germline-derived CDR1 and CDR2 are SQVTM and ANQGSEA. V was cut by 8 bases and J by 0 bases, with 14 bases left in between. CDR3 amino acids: CSCLERHSGANVLTF. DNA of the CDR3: TGCAGCTGTCTAGAACGGCACTCTGGGGCCAACGTCCTGACTTTC.

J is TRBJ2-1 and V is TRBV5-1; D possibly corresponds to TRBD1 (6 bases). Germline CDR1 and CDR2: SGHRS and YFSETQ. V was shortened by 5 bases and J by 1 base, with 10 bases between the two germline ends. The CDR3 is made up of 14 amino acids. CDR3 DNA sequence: TGCGCCAGCAGAGCAGGGGTTTCCTACAATGAGCAGTTCTTC. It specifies CASRAGVSYNEQFF.

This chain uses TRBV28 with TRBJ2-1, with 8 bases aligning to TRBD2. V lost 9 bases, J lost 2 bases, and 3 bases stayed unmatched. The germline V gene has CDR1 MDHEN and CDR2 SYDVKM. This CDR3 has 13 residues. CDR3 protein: CASSGAAYNEQFF. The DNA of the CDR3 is TGTGCCAGTAGCGGGGCGGCCTACAATGAGCAGTTCTTC.

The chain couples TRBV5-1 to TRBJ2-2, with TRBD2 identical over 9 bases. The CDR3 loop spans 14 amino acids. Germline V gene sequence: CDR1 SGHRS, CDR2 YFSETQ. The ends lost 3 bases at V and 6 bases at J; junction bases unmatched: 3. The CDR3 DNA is TGCGCCAGCAGCTGGACTAGCGTCGCCGGGGAGCTGTTTTTT. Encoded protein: CASSWTSVAGELFF.

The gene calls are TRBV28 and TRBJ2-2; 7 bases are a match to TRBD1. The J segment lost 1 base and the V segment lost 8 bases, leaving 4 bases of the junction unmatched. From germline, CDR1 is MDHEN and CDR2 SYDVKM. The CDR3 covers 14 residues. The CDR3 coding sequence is TGTGCCAGCTACTCAGGGGGGAACACCGGGGAGCTGTTTTTT. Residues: CASYSGGNTGELFF.

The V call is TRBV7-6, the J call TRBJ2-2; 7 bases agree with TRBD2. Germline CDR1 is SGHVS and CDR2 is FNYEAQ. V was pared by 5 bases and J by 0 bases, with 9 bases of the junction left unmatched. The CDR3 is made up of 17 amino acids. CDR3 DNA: TGTGCCAGCAGCCCCCAAAGTGGGGGGGCGAACACCGGGGAGCTGTTTTTT. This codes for CASSPQSGGANTGELFF. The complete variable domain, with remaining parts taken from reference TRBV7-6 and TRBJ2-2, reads GAGVSQSPRYKVTKRGQDVALRCDPISGHVSLYWYRQALGQGPEFLTYFNYEAQQDKSGLPNDRFSAERPEGSISTLTIQRTEQRDSAMYRCASSPQSGGANTGELFFGEGSRLTVL.

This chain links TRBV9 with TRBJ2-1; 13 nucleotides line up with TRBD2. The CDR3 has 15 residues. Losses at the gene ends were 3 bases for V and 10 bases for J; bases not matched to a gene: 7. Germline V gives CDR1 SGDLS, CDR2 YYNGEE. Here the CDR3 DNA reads TGTGCCAGCAGCGGTACTAGCGGGGGGGCTTCGGAGCAGTTCTTC. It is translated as CASSGTSGGASEQFF.

CDR3 sequence: CASSQGDSRKEQYF. In DNA form, the CDR3 reads TGCGCCAGCAGCCAAGGGGACTCCAGAAAGGAGCAGTACTTC. V usage is TRBV23-1 and J usage is TRBJ2-7, with D possibly TRBD2 on 6 matching bases. TRBV23-1 is identified as an open reading frame with a role that is uncertain. V shed 6 bases and J shed 7 bases, with 19 bases lying between them. This CDR3 is built from 14 residues.

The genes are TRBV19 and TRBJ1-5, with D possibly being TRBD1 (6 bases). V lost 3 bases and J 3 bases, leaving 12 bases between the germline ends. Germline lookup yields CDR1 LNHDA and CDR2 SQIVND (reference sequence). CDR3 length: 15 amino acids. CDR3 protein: CASSIYQGFNQPQHF. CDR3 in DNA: TGTGCCAGTAGTATCTACCAGGGGTTCAATCAGCCCCAGCATTTT.

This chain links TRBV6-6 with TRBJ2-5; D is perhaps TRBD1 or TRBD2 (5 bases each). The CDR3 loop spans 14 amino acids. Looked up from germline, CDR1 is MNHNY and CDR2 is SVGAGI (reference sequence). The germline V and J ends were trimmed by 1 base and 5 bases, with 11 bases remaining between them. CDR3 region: CASSYLGDEETQYF. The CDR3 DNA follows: TGTGCCAGCAGTTACTTAGGGGACGAGGAGACCCAGTACTTC.

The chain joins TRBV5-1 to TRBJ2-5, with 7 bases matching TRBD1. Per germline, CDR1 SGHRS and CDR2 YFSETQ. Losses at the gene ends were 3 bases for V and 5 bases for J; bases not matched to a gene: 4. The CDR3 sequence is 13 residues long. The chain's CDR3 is CASSSGQQETQYF. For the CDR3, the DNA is TGCGCCAGCAGCTCGGGACAGCAGGAGACCCAGTACTTC.

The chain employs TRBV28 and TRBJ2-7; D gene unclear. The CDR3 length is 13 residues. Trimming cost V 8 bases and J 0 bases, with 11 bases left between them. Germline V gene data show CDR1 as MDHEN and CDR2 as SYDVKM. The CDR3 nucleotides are TGTGCCAGCCAGGTACAAAGCTCCTACGAGCAGTACTTC. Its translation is CASQVQSSYEQYF.

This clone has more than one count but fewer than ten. Here the CDR3 DNA reads TGTGCTAGTGGTTTGAAAACCCCAGACAGAGCCCAAGAGACCCAGTACTTC. This encodes CASGLKTPDRAQETQYF. J is TRBJ2-5 and V is TRBV12-5, with a weak D call TRBD1 (5 bases). CDR3 length: 17 amino acids. Germline assignment: CDR1 LGHNT and CDR2 FRNRAP. Trimming took 2 bases from V and 1 from J, leaving 17 bases between them.

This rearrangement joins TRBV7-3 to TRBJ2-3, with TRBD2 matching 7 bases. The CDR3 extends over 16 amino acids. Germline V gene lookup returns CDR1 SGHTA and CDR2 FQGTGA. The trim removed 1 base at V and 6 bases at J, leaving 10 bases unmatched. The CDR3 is CASSLMGVTSPDTQYF. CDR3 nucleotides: TGTGCCAGCAGCTTAATGGGGGTGACTAGCCCGGATACGCAGTATTTT.

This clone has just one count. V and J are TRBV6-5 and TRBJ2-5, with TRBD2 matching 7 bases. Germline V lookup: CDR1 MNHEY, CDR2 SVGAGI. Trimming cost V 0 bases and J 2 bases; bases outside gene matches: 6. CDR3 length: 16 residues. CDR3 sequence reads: CASSYSLGEGQETQYF. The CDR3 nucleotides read TGTGCCAGCAGTTACTCCTTAGGGGAGGGGCAAGAGACCCAGTACTTC.

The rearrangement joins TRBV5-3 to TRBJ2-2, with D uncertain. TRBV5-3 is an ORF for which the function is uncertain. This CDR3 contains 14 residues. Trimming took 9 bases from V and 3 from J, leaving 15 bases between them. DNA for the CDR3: TGTGCCACTTCGGGTAAAATCCACACCGGGGAGCTGTTTTTT. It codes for CATSGKIHTGELFF.

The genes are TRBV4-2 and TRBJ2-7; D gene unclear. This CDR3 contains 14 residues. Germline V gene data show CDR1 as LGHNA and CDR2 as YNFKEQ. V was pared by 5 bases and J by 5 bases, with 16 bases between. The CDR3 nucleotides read TGTGCCAGCAGCATCTCCTGGCAGGCCGACGAGCAGTACTTC. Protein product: CASSISWQADEQYF.

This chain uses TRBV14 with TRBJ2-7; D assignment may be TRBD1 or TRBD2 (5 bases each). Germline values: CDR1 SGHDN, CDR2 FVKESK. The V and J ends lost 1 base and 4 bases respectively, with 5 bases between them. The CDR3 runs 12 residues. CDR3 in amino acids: CASSQGGYEQYF. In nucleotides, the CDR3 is TGTGCCAGCAGCCAAGGGGGGTACGAGCAGTACTTC.

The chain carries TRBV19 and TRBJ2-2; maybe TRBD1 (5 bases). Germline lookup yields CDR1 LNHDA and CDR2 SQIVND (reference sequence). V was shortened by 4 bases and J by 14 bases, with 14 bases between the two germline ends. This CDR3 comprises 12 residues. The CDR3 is CASSTPWGQLFF. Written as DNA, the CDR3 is TGTGCCAGTAGTACCCCCTGGGGCCAACTGTTTTTT.

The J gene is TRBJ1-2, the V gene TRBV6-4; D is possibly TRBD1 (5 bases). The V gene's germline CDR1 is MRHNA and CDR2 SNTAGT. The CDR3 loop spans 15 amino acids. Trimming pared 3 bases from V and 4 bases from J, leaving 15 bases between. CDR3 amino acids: CASSEGPGTVYGYTF. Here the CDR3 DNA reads TGTGCCAGCAGTGAGGGACCGGGCACTGTCTATGGCTACACCTTC.

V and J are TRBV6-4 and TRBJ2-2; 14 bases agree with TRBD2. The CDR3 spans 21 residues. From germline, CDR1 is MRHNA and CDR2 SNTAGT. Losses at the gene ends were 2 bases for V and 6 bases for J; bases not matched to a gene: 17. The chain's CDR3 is CASSDTPPGLAGVVRPGELFF. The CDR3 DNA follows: TGTGCCAGCAGTGACACCCCCCCGGGACTAGCGGGAGTCGTTAGGCCCGGGGAGCTGTTTTTT.

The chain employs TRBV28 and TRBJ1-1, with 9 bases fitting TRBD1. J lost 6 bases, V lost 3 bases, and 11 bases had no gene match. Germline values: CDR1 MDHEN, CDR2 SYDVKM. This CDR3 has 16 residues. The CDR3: CASSLPTGGGTAEAFF. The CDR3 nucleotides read TGTGCCAGCAGTTTGCCCACAGGGGGCGGGACTGCTGAAGCTTTCTTT.

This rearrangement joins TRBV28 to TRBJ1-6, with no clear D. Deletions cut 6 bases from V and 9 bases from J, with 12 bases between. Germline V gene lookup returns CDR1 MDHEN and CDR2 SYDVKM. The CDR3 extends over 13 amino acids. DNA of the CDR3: TGTGCCAGCAGGAAGCTAACGGGTTCACCCCTCCACTTT. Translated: CASRKLTGSPLHF.

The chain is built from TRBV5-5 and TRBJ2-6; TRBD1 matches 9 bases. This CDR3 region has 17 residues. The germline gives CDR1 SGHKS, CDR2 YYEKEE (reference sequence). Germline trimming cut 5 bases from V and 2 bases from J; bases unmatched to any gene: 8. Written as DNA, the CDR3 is TGTGCCAGCAGACCCGGGACAGGGCCTACTGGGGCCAACGTCCTGACTTTC. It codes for CASRPGTGPTGANVLTF.

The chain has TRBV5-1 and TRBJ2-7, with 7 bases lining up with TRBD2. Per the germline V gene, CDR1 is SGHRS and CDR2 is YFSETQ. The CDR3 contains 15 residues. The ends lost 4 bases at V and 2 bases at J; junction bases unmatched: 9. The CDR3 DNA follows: TGCGCCAGCAGCCCAATCAGCGGGGTCACCTACGAGCAGTACTTC. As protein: CASSPISGVTYEQYF. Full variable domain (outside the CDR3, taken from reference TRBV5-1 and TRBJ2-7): KAGVTQTPRYLIKTRGQQVTLSCSPISGHRSVSWYQQTPGQGLQFLFEYFSETQRNKGNFPGRFSGRQFSNSRSEMNVSTLELGDSALYLCASSPISGVTYEQYFGPGTRLTVT.

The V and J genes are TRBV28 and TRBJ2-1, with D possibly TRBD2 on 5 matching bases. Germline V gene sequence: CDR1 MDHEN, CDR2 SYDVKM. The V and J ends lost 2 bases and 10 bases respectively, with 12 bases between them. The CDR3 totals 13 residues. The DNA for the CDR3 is TGTGCCAGCAGTTTAAGCCTAGCTAAAGAGCAGTTCTTC. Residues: CASSLSLAKEQFF.